A selection of T cell receptor beta chains follows, all from one sample in a study of radiotherapy plus CTLA-4 blockade in lung cancer. Produced via immunoSEQ multiplex PCR; TCRdb's table is partial and in-frame only. The sample carries around 95,000 clones, around 82% recorded once. The input for sequencing was peripheral blood, taken from a patient treated with radiotherapy plus ipilimumab. Every receptor here comes from a human donor with non-small cell lung cancer who had stable disease on radiotherapy plus ipilimumab. The CDR3 runs from the conserved cysteine through the conserved F or W. The D gene is left open where the match is weak. A row's size may be missing; if present it is once, few, many or a size class.

TRBV6-6	.	.	TRBJ2-6	CASSYEGVGANVLTF	TGTGCCAGCAGTTACGAAGGGGTTGGGGCCAACGTCCTGACTTTC
TRBV28	.	.	TRBJ1-4	CASSRGRINEKLFF	TGTGCCAGCAGCCGAGGACGGATTAATGAAAAACTGTTTTTT
TRBV4-2	.	TRBD1	TRBJ1-4	CASSPETGEVEKLFF	TGTGCCAGCAGCCCCGAGACAGGGGAAGTCGAAAAACTGTTTTTT
TRBV28	few	TRBD1	TRBJ2-2	CASSRPAGGTGELFF	TGTGCCAGCAGTCGCCCGGCAGGGGGCACCGGGGAGCTGTTTTTT
TRBV28	.	.	TRBJ1-5	CASSFSGSNQPQHF	TGTGCCAGCAGTTTTAGTGGAAGCAATCAGCCCCAGCATTTT
TRBV27	.	.	TRBJ1-6	CASSLWGQGGDSPLHF	TGTGCCAGCAGTTTATGGGGCCAGGGAGGCGATTCACCCCTCCACTTT
TRBV18	.	.	TRBJ2-1	CASSLDTDNEQFF	TGTGCCAGCTCACTGGACACGGACAATGAGCAGTTCTTC
TRBV6-6	.	.	TRBJ2-1	CASSYDNEQFF	TGTGCCAGCAGTTACGACAATGAGCAGTTCTTC
TRBV5-1	.	.	TRBJ2-3	CASSLSDGRTDTQYF	TGCGCCAGCAGCTTATCGGACGGGCGCACAGATACGCAGTATTTT
TRBV7-3	.	TRBD2	TRBJ2-7	CASSFGGSYEQYF	TGTGCCAGCAGCTTCGGGGGGTCCTACGAGCAGTACTTC
TRBV7-6	few	.	TRBJ1-6	CASSLESGVNNSPLHF	TGTGCCAGCAGCTTAGAGTCCGGGGTCAATAATTCACCCCTCCACTTT
TRBV27	.	.	TRBJ1-2	CASSKHRSNYGYTF	TGTGCCAGCAGTAAGCACAGATCTAACTATGGCTACACCTTC
TRBV18	.	.	TRBJ1-1	CASSPSPNTEAFF	TGTGCCAGCTCACCATCGCCGAACACTGAAGCTTTCTTT
TRBV6-1	.	TRBD1	TRBJ1-2	CASSGTVYGYTF	TGTGCCAGCAGCGGGACAGTCTATGGCTACACCTTC
TRBV6-6	.	.	TRBJ1-2	CASSLGTSPYGYTF	TGTGCCAGCAGTCTCGGGACGAGTCCCTATGGCTACACCTTC
TRBV9	.	.	TRBJ1-2	CASSTQSTGHDGYTF	TGTGCCAGCAGCACTCAGTCTACTGGGCATGATGGCTACACCTTC
TRBV5-4	.	TRBD2	TRBJ2-3	CASSPSPGLGASDTQYF	TGTGCCAGCAGCCCCTCTCCGGGACTAGGGGCCTCAGATACGCAGTATTTT
TRBV6-5	.	TRBD1	TRBJ2-1	CASSSGTEPYNEQFF	TGTGCCAGCAGTTCCGGGACAGAACCCTACAATGAGCAGTTCTTC
TRBV5-1	.	TRBD2	TRBJ2-7	CASSRLSGGSYEQYF	TGCGCCAGCAGCCGCCTCAGCGGGGGGTCCTACGAGCAGTACTTC
TRBV5-1	.	.	TRBJ2-7	CASSLGQHPDYEQYF	TGCGCCAGCAGCTTGGGGCAGCACCCGGACTACGAGCAGTACTTC